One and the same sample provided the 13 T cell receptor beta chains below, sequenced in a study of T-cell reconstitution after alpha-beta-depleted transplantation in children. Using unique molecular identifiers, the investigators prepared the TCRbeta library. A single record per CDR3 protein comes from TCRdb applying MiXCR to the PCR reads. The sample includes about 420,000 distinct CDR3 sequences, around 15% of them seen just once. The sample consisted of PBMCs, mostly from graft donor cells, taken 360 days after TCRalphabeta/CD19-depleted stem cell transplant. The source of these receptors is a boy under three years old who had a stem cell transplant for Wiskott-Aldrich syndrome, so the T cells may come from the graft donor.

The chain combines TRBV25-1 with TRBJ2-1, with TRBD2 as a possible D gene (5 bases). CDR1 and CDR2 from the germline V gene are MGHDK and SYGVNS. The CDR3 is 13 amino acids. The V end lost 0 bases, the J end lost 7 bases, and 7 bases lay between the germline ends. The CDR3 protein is CASSEYGENEQFF. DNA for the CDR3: TGTGCCAGCAGTGAATACGGGGAAAATGAGCAGTTCTTC.

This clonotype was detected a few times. The CDR3 reads CSVDPTNNEQFF. CDR3 sequence (DNA): TGCAGCGTTGACCCCACCAACAATGAGCAGTTCTTC. The chain uses TRBV29-1 and TRBJ2-1; D not resolved. V was trimmed by 3 bases and J by 5 bases, leaving 8 bases between them. The CDR3 consists of 12 residues. CDR1 and CDR2 (germline): SQVTM, ANQGSEA.

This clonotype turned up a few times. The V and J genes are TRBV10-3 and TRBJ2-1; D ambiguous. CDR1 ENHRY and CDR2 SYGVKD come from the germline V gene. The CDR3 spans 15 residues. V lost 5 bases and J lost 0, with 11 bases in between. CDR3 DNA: TGTGCCATCAGTTTAAGAGGACCCTCCTACAATGAGCAGTTCTTC. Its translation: CAISLRGPSYNEQFF.

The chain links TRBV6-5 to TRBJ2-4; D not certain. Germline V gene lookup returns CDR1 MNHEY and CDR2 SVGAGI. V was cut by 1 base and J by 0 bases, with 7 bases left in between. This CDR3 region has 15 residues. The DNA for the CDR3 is TGTGCCAGCAGTTACTATCCAGAAGCCAAAAACATTCAGTACTTC. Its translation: CASSYYPEAKNIQYF.

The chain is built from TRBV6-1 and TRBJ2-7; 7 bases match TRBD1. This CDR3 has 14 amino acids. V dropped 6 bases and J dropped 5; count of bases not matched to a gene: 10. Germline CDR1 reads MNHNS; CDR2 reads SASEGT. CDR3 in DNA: TGTGCCAGCAGCCCCCGGGACAGTGGGGACGAGCAGTACTTC. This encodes CASSPRDSGDEQYF.

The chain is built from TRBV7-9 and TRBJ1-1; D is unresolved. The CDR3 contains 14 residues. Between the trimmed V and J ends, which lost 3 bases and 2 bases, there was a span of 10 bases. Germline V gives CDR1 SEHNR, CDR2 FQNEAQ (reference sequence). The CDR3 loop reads CASSFDLLNTEAFF. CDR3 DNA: TGTGCCAGCAGCTTTGACCTTTTAAACACTGAAGCTTTCTTT.

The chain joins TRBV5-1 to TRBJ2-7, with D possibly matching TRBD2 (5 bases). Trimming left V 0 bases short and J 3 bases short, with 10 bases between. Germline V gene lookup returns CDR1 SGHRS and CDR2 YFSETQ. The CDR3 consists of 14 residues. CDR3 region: CASSLEGRGYEQYF. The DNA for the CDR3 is TGCGCCAGCAGCTTGGAAGGACGGGGCTACGAGCAGTACTTC.

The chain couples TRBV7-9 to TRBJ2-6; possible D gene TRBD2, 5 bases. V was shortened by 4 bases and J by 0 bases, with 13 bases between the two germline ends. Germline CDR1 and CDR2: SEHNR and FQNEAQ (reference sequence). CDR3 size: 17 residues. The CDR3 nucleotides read TGTGCCAGCAGCTCTAGCCAGGTCCTCTCTGGGGCCAACGTCCTGACTTTC. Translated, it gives CASSSSQVLSGANVLTF.

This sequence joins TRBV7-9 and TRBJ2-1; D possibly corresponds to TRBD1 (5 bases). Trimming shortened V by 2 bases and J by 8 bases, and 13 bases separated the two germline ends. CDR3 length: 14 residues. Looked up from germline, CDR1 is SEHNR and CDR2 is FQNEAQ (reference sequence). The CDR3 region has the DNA TGTGCCAGCAGCTTAAGCGCCAGGGCGGATGAGCAGTTCTTC. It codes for CASSLSARADEQFF.

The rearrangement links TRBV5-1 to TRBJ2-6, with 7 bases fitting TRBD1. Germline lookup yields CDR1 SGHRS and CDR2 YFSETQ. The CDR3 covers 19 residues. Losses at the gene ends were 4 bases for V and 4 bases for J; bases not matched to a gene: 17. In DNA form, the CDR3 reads TGCGCCAGCAGCACCAGAATCCGACAGGGTCGGGCAGGGGCCAACGTCCTGACTTTC. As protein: CASSTRIRQGRAGANVLTF. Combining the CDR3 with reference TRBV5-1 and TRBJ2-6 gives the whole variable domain KAGVTQTPRYLIKTRGQQVTLSCSPISGHRSVSWYQQTPGQGLQFLFEYFSETQRNKGNFPGRFSGRQFSNSRSEMNVSTLELGDSALYLCASSTRIRQGRAGANVLTFGAGSRLTVL.

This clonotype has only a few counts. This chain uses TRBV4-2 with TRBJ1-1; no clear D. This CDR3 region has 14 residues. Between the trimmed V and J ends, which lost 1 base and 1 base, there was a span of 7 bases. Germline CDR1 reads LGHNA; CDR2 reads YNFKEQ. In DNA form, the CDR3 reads TGTGCCAGCAGCCAAGTGTTTTCGAACACTGAAGCTTTCTTT. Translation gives CASSQVFSNTEAFF.

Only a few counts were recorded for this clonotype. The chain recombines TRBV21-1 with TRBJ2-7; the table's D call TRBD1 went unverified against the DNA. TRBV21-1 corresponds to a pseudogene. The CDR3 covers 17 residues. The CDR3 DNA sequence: TGTGCCAGCAGCCATCCTCGAGACAGGATAAAGCCCTACGAGCAGTACTTC. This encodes CASSHPRDRIKPYEQYF.

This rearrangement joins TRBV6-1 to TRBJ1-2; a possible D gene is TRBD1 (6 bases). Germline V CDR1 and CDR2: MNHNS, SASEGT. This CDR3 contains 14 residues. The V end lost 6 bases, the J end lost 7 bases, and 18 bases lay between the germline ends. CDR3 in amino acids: CASSLYREVTGYTF. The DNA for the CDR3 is TGTGCCAGCAGCCTCTACAGGGAGGTCACTGGCTACACCTTC.